Given below is one T cell receptor beta chain in context. There are 20 residues in the CDR3. The junction had 10 bases not matched to a gene; V was cut back by 0 bases and J by 2 bases. The germline CDR1 and CDR2 sequences are MGHRA and YSYEKL. The PCR had 60 Vbeta and 13 Jbeta primers. The data were produced by immunoSEQ multiplex PCR, yet TCRdb's version contains in-frame clones alone and is incomplete. The table lists about 160,000 clones, around 79% of them singletons, with 6.3% in the top ten. The sample is drawn from a study of cytomegalovirus exposure and HLA in healthy donors. Sequenced material: PBMCs. This TCR derives from a man aged 45-65 years in good health and CMV-seropositive. The J gene is TRBJ2-7, the V gene TRBV4-1; TRBD2 matches 16 bases. The CDR3 nucleotides read TGCGCCAGCAGCCAAGAAACAGCGGGACTAGCGGGAGGGGAGACCTACGAGCAGTACTTC. It codes for CASSQETAGLAGGETYEQYF.